Ten or more counts support the clone carrying this T cell receptor (beta chain). These data originate in a study of regulatory T cells in long-lasting Graves disease. iRepertoire HTBI primers and Arm-PCR of CDR3 regions built TCR beta libraries. One entry per CDR3 protein results from TCRdb running MiXCR on the multiplex PCR reads. The sample holds a few hundred thousand distinct CDR3 sequences, around 18% seen once. Time point indicated: newly diagnosed GD, antithyroid drugs for less than 3 months. From RNA extracted from PBMCs, the TCR library was made. This sample was also put to use in a study of T cells in Graves' hyperthyroidism and ophthalmopathy.

This TCR was recovered from a woman aged 25 to 39 with Graves disease. The material was peripheral blood mononuclear cells (PBMCs), obtained at new diagnosis, from a patient treated with antithyroid drugs.

The CDR3: CASSHGKNTEAFF. The CDR3 region has the DNA TGTGCCAGCAGCCATGGCAAGAACACTGAAGCTTTCTTT. V and J are TRBV3-1 and TRBJ1-1; D remains unclear. Trimming took 3 bases from V and 1 from J, leaving 6 bases between them. The CDR3 has 13 residues. Looked up from germline, CDR1 is LGHDT and CDR2 is YNNKEL (reference sequence).